This TCR beta chain was recovered during a study of identical twins. Study outcomes and limitations: Sharing of beta out-of-frame sequences by twins showed a weaker excess. Abundant cord blood beta clonotypes carried fewer insertions; memory repertoires showed none.

TCRdb passed the 5' RACE reads through MiXCR, listing each CDR3 protein once. This sample has a few hundred thousand distinct CDR3 sequences, with 24% found just once. As to this clonotype: The antigen remains unidentified.

This sample was also put to use in a study of T cells expressing NK-cell markers. From that paper: These same clonotypes (in a handful of donors) also led the CD3+CD56-NKG2C+ fraction.

The sequencing input was CD4+ T cells sorted from blood. The clonotype originates from a woman aged 18-29 years in good health.

DNA for the CDR3: TGTGCCAGCAGCTCGATCGGGGGGAAAGGGAATGGTGAGCAGTTCTTC. Translated: CASSSIGGKGNGEQFF. The chain couples TRBV7-2 to TRBJ2-1, with 7 bases identical to TRBD2. After removal of 4 bases from V and 9 bases from J, the junction contained 15 bases not matched to a gene. The CDR3 length is 16 residues. CDR1 SGHTA and CDR2 FQGNSA come from the germline V gene.